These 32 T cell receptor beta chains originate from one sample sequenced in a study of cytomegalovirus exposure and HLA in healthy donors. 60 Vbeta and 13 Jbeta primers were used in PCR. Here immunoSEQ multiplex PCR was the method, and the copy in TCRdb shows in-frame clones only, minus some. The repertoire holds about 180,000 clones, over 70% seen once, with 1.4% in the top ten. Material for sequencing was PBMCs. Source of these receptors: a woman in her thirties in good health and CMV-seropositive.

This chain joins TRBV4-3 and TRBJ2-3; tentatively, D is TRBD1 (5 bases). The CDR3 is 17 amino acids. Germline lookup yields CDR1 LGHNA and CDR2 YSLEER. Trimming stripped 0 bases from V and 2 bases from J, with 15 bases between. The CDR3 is CASSQDQGVRFTDTQYF. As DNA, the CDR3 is TGCGCCAGCAGCCAAGATCAGGGCGTGCGTTTCACAGATACGCAGTATTTT.

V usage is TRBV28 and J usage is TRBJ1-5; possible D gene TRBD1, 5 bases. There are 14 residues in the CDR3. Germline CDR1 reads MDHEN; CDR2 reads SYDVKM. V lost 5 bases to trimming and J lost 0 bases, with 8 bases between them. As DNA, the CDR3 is TGTGCCAGCAGTGTCAGGGATAGCAATCAGCCCCAGCATTTT. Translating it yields CASSVRDSNQPQHF.

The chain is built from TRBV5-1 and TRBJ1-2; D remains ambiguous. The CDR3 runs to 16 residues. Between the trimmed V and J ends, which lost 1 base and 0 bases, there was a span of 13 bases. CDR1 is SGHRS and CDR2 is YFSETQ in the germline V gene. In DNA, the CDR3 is TGCGCCAGCAGCTTGATCGGGTCCCGTACTAACTATGGCTACACCTTC. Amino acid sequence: CASSLIGSRTNYGYTF. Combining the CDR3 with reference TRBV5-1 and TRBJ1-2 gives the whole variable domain KAGVTQTPRYLIKTRGQQVTLSCSPISGHRSVSWYQQTPGQGLQFLFEYFSETQRNKGNFPGRFSGRQFSNSRSEMNVSTLELGDSALYLCASSLIGSRTNYGYTFGSGTRLTVV.

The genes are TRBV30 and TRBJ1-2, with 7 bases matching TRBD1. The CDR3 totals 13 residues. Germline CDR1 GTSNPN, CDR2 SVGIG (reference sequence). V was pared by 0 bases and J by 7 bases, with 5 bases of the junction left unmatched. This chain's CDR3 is CAWSVLSGGGYTF. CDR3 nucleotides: TGTGCCTGGAGTGTACTGTCAGGGGGTGGCTACACCTTC. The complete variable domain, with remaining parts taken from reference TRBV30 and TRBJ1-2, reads SQTIHQWPATLVQPVGSPLSLECTVEGTSNPNLYWYRQAAGRGLQLLFYSVGIGQISSEVPQNLSASRPQDRQFILSSKKLLLSDSGFYLCAWSVLSGGGYTFGSGTRLTVV.

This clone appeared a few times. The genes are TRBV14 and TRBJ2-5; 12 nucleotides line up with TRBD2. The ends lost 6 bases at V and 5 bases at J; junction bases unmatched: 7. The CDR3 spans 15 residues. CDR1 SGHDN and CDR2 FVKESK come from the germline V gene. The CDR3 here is CASSLGLAGLETQYF. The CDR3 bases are TGTGCCAGCAGTCTTGGACTAGCGGGATTGGAGACCCAGTACTTC.

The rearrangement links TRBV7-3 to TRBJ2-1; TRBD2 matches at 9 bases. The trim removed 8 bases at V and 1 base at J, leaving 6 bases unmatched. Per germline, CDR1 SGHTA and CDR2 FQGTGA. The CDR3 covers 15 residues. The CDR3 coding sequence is TGTGCCAGCCGAGAAGCGGGAGGTTCCTACAATGAGCAGTTCTTC. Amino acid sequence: CASREAGGSYNEQFF.

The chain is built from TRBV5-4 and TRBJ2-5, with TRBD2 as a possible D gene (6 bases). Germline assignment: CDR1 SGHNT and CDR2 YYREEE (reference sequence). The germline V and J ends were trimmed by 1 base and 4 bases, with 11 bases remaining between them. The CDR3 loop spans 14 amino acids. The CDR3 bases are TGTGCCAGCAGCTTGAATTTGGGAGGAGAGACCCAGTACTTC. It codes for CASSLNLGGETQYF.

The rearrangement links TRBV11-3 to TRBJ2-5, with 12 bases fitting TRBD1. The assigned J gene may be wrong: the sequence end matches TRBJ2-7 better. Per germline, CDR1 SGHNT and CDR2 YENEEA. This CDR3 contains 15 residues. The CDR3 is CASSPGGQGANEQYF. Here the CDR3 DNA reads TGTGCCAGCAGCCCTGGGGGACAGGGGGCCAACGAGCAGTACTTC.

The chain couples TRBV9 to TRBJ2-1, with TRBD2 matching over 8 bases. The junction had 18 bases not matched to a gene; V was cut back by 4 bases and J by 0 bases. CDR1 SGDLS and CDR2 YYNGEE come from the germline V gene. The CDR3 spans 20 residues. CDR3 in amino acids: CASSPRPAGVLGSSYNEQFF. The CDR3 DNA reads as TGTGCCAGCAGCCCCCGCCCAGCGGGAGTTCTTGGGAGCTCCTACAATGAGCAGTTCTTC.

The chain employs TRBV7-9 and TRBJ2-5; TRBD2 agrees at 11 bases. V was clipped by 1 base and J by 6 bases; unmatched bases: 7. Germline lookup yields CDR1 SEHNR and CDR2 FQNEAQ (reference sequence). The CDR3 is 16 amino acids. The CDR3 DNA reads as TGTGCCAGCAGCTTAGTGGTTACTAGCGGGAGTAAGACCCAGTACTTC. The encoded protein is CASSLVVTSGSKTQYF. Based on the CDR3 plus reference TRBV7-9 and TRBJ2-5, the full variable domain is DTGVSQNPRHKITKRGQNVTFRCDPISEHNRLYWYRQTLGQGPEFLTYFQNEAQLEKSRLLSDRFSAERPKGSFSTLEIQRTEQGDSAMYLCASSLVVTSGSKTQYFGPGTRLLVL.

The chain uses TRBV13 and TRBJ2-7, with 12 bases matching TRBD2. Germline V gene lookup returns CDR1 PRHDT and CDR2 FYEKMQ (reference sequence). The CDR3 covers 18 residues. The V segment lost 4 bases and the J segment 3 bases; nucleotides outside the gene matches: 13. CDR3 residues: CASSSRYGLAGKYYEQYF. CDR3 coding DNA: TGTGCCAGCAGCTCCCGTTACGGACTAGCGGGAAAATACTACGAGCAGTACTTC.

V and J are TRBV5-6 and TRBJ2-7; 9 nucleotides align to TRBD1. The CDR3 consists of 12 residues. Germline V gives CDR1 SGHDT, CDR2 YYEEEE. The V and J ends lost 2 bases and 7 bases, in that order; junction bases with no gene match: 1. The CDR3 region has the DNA TGTGCCAGCAGCTTAGGGACAGGGGAGCAGTACTTC. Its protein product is CASSLGTGEQYF.

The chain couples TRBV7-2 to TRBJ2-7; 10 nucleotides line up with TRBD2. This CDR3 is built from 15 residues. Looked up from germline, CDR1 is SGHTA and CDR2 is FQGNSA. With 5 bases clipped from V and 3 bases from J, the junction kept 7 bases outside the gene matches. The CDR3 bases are TGTGCCAGCAGCACTTCTAGCGGGAGCCTCTACGAGCAGTACTTC. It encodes CASSTSSGSLYEQYF.

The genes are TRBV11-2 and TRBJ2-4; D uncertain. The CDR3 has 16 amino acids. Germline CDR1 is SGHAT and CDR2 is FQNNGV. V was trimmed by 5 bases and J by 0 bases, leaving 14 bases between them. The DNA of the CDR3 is TGTGCCAGCAGCCGCCATACTACGCTAGCCAAAAACATTCAGTACTTC. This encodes CASSRHTTLAKNIQYF.

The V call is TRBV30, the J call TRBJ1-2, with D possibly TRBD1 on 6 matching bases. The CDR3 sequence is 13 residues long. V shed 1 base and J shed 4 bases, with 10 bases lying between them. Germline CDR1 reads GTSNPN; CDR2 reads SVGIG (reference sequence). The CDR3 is CAWSDRQVYGYTF. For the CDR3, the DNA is TGTGCCTGGAGTGACCGACAGGTCTATGGCTACACCTTC.

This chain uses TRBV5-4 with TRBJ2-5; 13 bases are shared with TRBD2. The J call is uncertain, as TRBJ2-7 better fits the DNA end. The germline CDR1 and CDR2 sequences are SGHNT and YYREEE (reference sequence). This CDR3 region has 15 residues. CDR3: CASSAGTSGAYEQYF. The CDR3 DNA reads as TGTGCCAGCAGCGCCGGGACTAGCGGGGCCTACGAGCAGTACTTC.

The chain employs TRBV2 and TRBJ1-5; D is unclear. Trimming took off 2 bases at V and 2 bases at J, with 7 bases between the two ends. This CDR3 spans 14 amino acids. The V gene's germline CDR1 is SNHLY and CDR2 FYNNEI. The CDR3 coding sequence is TGTGCCAGCAGTGAACCGCGGGGCAATCAGCCCCAGCATTTT. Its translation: CASSEPRGNQPQHF.

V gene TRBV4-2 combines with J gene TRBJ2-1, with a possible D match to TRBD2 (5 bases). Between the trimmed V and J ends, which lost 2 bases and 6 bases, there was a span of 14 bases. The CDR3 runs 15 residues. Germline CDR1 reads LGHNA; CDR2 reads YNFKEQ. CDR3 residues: CASSQRMDSLNEQFF. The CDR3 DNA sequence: TGTGCCAGCAGCCAACGAATGGACTCCCTCAATGAGCAGTTCTTC.

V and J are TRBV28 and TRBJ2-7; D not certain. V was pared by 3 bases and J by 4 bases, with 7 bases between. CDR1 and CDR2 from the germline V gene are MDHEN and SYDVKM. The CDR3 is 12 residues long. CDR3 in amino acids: CASSLAIYEQYF. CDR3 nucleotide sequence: TGTGCCAGCAGTTTGGCAATTTACGAGCAGTACTTC.

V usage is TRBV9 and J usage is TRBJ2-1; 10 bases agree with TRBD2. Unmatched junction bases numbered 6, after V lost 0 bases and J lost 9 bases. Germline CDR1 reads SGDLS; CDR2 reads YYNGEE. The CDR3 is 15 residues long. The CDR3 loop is CASSVVAGGKVEQFF. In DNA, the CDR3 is TGTGCCAGCAGCGTAGTAGCGGGAGGAAAGGTTGAGCAGTTCTTC.

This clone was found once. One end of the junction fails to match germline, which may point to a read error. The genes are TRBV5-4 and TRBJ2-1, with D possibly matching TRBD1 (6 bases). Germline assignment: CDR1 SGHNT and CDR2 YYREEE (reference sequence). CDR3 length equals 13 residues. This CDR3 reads CASSRDTYDEQFF. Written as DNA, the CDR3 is TGTGCCAGCAGCCGGGACACCTACGATGAGCAGTTCTTC.

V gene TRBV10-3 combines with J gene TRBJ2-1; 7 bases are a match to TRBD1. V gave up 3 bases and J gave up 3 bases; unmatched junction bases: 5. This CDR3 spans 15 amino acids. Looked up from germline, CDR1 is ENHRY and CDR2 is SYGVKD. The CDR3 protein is CAISESQGVYNEQFF. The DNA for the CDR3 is TGTGCCATCAGTGAAAGTCAGGGGGTCTACAATGAGCAGTTCTTC.

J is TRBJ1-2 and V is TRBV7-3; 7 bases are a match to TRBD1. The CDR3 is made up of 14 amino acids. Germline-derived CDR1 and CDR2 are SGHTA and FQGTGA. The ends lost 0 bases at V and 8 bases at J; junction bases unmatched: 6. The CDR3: CASSLTRDSRGYTF. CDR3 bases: TGTGCCAGCAGCTTAACTAGGGACAGTCGCGGCTACACCTTC. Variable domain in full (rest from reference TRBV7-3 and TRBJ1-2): GAGVSQTPSNKVTEKGKYVELRCDPISGHTALYWYRQSLGQGPEFLIYFQGTGAADDSGLPNDRFFAVRPEGSVSTLKIQRTERGDSAVYLCASSLTRDSRGYTFGSGTRLTVV.

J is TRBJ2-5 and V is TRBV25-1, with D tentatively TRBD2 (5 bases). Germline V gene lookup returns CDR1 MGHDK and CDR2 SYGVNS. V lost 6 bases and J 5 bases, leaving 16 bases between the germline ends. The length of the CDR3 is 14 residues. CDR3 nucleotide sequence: TGTGCCAGCAGCCGTGGGCTAGCCCGGGAGACCCAGTACTTC. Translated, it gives CASSRGLARETQYF.

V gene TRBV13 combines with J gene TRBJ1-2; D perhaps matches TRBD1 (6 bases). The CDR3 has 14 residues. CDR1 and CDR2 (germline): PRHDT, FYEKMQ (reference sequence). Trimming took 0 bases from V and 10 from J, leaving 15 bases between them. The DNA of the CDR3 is TGTGCCAGCAGCTTAGGCCCTACGGACAGCTTCTACACCTTC. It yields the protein CASSLGPTDSFYTF.

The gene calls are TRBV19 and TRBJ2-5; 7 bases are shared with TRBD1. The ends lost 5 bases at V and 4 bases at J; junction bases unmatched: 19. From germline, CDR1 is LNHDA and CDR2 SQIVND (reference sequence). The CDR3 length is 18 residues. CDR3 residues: CASSARGETGTVLETQYF. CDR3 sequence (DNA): TGTGCCAGTAGTGCCCGAGGGGAGACCGGGACAGTGTTAGAGACCCAGTACTTC. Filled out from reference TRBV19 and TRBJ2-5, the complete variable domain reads DGGITQSPKYLFRKEGQNVTLSCEQNLNHDAMYWYRQDPGQGLRLIYYSQIVNDFQKGDIAEGYSVSREKKESFPLTVTSAQKNPTAFYLCASSARGETGTVLETQYFGPGTRLLVL.

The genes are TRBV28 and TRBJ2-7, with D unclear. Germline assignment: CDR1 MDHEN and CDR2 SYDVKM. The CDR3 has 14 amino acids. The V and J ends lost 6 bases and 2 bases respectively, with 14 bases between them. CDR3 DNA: TGTGCCAGCAGCCTGACTTCTAAGGCCTACGAGCAGTACTTC. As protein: CASSLTSKAYEQYF.

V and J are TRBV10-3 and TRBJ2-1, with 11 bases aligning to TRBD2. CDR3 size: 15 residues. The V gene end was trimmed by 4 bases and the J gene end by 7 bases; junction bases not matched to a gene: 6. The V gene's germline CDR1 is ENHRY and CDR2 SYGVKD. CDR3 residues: CAISATSGSYNEQFF. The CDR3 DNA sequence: TGTGCCATCAGTGCCACTAGCGGGAGCTATAATGAGCAGTTCTTC.

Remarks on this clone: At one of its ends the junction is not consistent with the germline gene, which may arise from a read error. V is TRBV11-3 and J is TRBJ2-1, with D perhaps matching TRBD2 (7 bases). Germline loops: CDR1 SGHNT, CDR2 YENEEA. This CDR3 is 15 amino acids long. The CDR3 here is CASSVGGEVYNEQFF. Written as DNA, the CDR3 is TGTGCCAGCAGCGTAGGGGGGGAGGTTTACAATGAGCAATTCTTC.

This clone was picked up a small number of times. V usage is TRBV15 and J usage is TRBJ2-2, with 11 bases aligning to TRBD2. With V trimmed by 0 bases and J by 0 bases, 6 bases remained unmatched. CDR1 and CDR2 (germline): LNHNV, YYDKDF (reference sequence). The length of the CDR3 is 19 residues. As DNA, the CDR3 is TGTGCCACCAGCAGAGATCGACTAGCGGGGTTTCCGAACACCGGGGAGCTGTTTTTT. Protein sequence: CATSRDRLAGFPNTGELFF.

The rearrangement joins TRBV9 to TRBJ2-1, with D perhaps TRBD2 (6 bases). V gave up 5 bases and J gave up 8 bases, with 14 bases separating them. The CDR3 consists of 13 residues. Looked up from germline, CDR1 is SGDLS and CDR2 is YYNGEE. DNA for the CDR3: TGTGCCAGCAGTGCTGGAGGGCTAGATGAGCAGTTCTTC. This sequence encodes CASSAGGLDEQFF.

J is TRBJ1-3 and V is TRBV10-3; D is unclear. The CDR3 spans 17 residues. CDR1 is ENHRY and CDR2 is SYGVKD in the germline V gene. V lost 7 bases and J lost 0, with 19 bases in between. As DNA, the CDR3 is TGTGCCATCACATCAACTTTCGGGATTGACTCTGGAAACACCATATATTTT. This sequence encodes CAITSTFGIDSGNTIYF.